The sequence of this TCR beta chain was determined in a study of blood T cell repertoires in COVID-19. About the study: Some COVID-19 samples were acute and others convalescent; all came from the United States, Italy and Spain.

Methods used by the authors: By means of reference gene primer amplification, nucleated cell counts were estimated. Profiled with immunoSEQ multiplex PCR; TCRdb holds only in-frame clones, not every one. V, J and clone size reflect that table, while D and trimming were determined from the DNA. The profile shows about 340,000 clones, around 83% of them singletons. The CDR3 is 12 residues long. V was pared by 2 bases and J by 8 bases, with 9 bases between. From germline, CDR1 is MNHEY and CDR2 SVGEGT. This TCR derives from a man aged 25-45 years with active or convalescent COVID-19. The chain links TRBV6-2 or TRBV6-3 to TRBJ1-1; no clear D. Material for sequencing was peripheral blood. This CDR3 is CASSYSGGEAFF. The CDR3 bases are TGTGCCAGCAGTTACAGCGGCGGGGAAGCTTTCTTT.